This T cell receptor (beta chain) originates from a study of T cell repertoires in cytomegalovirus infection. Study-wide background: Through public TCR beta signatures, both CMV infection and matching HLA type were indicated.

TCRdb processed the reads anew with MiXCR; each CDR3 protein has one entry. This table holds some 180,000 distinct CDR3 sequences, about a sixth found once. General study results and limits: Adding up the frequency of public TCR beta families identified people who carried CMV plus the relevant HLA. CMV-specific TCR beta clonotypes restricted by HLA-C dominated the ex vivo response.

Germline V gives CDR1 SEHNR, CDR2 FQNEAQ (reference sequence). Between the trimmed V and J ends, which lost 5 bases and 2 bases, there was a span of 14 bases. The CDR3 loop spans 15 amino acids. On this clonotype itself: Its cognate antigen is unknown.

The source of this sequence is a human donor in good health (CMV status not recorded). Some clones in this sample may be carry-over from other donors' samples. Sequencing used CD8+ T cells from PBMCs. This chain joins TRBV7-9 and TRBJ2-3, with D maybe TRBD2 (5 bases). CDR3 sequence reads: CASSDPDFHTDTQYF. Written as DNA, the CDR3 is TGTGCCAGCAGCGACCCGGACTTTCACACAGATACGCAGTATTTT.